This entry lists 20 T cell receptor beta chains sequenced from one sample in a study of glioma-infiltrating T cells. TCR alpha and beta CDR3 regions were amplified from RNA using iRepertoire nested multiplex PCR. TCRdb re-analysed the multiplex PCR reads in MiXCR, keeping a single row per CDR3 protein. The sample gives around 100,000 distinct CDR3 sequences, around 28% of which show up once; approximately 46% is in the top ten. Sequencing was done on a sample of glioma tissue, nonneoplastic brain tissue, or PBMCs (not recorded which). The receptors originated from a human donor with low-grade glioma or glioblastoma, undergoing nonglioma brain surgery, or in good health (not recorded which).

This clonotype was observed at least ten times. Here the CDR3 reads CASRQGLPFTGELFF. The CDR3 DNA reads as TGTGCCAGCAGGCAGGGGTTACCTTTTACCGGGGAGCTGTTTTTT. J is TRBJ2-2 and V is TRBV25-1; D perhaps matches TRBD1 (6 bases). Trimming took off 6 bases at V and 5 bases at J, with 16 bases between the two ends. Germline V CDR1 and CDR2: MGHDK, SYGVNS. The CDR3 contains 15 residues.

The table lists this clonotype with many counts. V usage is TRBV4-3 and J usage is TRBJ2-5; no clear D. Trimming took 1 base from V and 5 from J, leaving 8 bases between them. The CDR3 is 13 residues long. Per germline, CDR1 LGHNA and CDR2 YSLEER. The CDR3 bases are TGCGCCAGCAGCCAAGTTGTATTGGAGACCCAGTACTTC. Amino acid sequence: CASSQVVLETQYF.

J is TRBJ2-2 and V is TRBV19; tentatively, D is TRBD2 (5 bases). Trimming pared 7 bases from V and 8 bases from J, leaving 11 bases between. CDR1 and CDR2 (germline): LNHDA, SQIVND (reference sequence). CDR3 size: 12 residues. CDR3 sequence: CASTDFLGELFF. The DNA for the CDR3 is TGTGCCAGTACGGACTTCCTGGGGGAGCTGTTTTTT.

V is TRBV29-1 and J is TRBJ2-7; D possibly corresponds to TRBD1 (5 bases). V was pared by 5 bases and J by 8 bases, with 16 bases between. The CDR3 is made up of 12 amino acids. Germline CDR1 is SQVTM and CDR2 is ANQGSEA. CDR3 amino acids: CSVQTAALKQYF. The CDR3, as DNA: TGCAGCGTTCAGACAGCCGCTTTAAAGCAGTACTTC.

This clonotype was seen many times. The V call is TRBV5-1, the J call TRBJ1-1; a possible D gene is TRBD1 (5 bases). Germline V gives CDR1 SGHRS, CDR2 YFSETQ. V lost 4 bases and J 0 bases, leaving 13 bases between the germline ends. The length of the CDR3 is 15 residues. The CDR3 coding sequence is TGCGCCAGCAGCGGGGACGGTAGTGTGAACACTGAAGCTTTCTTT. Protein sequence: CASSGDGSVNTEAFF.

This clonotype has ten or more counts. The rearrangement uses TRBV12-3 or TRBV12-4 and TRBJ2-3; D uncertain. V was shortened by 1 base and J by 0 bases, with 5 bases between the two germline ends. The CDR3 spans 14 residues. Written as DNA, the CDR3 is TGTGCCAGCAGTTTAGGGCCGAGCACAGATACGCAGTATTTT. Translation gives CASSLGPSTDTQYF.

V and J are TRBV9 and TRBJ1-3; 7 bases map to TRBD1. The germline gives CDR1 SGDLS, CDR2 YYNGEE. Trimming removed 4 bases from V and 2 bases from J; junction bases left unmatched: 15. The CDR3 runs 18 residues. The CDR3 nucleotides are TGTGCCAGCAGCCTCCACCAGACTAGGGACAGCCCTGGAAACACCATATATTTT. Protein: CASSLHQTRDSPGNTIYF.

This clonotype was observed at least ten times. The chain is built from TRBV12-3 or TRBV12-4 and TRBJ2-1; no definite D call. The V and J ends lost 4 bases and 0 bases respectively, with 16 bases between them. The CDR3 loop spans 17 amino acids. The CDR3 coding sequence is TGTGCCAGCAGTTCTGCCCTAAGCGTCATCTCCTACAATGAGCAGTTCTTC. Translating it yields CASSSALSVISYNEQFF.

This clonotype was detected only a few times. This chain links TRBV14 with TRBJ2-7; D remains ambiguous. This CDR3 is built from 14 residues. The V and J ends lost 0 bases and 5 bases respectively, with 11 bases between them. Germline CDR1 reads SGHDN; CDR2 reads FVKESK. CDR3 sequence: CASSQDSLLNEQYF. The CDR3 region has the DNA TGTGCCAGCAGCCAAGACTCCCTTTTAAACGAGCAGTACTTC.

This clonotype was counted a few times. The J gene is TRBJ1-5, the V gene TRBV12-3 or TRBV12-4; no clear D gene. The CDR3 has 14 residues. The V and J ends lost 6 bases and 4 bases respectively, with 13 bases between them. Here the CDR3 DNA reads TGTGCCAGCAGAACCGGCCCCCCTAATCAGCCCCAGCATTTT. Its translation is CASRTGPPNQPQHF.

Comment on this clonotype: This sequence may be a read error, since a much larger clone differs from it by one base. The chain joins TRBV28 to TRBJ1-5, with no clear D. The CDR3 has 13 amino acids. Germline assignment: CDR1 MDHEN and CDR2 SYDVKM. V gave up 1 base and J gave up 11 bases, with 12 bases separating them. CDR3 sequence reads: CASSLSLAVTQHF. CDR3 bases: TGTGCCAGCAGTTTATCTTTGGCCGTCACCCAGCATTTT.

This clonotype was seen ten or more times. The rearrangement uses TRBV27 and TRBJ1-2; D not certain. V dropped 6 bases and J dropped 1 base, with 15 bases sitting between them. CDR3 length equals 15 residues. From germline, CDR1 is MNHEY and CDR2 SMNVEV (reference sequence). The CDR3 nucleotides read TGTGCCAGCAGCCCCTCCTCGGGCATTAACTATGGCTACACCTTC. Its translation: CASSPSSGINYGYTF.

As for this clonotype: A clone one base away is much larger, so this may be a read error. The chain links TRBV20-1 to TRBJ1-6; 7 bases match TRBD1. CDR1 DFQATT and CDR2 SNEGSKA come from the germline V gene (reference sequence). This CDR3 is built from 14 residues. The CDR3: CSAKTGSRDSTLHF. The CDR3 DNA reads TGCAGTGCCAAGACAGGGTCGAGGGATTCAACCCTCCACTTT.

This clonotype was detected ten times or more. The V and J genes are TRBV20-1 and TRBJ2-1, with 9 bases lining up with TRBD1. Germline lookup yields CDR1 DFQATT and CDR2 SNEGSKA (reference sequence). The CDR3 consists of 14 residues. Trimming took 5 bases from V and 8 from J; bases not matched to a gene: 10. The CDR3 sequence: CSALTDRGIDEQFF. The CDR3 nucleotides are TGCAGTGCTCTCACCGACAGGGGGATTGATGAGCAGTTCTTC.

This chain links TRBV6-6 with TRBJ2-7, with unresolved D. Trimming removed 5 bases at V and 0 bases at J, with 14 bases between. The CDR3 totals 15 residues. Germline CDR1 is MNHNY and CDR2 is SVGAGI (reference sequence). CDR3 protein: CASSATTLNSYEQYF. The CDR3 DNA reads TGTGCCAGCAGTGCCACGACACTGAACTCCTACGAGCAGTACTTC.

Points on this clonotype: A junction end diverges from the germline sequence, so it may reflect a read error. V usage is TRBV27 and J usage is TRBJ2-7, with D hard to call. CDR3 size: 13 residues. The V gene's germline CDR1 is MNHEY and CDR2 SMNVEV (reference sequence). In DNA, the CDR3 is TGTGCCTGCAGTGATTTGAGGTCGTACGAGCAGTACTTC. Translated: CACSDLRSYEQYF.

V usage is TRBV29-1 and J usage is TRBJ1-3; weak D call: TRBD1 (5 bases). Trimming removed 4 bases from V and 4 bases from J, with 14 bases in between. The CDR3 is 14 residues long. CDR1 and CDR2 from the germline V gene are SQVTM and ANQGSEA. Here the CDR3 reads CSVAQGVNGNTIYF. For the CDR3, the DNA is TGCAGCGTTGCGCAGGGAGTGAACGGAAACACCATATATTTT.

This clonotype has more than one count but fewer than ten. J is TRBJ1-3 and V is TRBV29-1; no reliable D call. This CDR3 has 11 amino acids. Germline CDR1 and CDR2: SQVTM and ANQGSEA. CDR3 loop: CGVLTLGTIYF. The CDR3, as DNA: TGCGGAGTCCTCACGTTAGGCACCATATATTTT.

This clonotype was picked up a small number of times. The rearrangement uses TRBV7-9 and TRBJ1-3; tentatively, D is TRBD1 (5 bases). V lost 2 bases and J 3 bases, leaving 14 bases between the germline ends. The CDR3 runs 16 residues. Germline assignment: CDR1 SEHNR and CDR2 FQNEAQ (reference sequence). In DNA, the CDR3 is TGTGCCAGCAGCTTATTCGGCAGGGTGGTTGGAAACACCATATATTTT. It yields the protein CASSLFGRVVGNTIYF. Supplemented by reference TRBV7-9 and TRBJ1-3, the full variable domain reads DTGVSQNPRHKITKRGQNVTFRCDPISEHNRLYWYRQTLGQGPEFLTYFQNEAQLEKSRLLSDRFSAERPKGSFSTLEIQRTEQGDSAMYLCASSLFGRVVGNTIYFGEGSWLTVV.

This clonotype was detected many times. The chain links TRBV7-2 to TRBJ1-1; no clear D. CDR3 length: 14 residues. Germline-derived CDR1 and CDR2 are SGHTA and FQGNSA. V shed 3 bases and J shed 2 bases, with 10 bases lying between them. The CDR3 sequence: CASSFWITNTEAFF. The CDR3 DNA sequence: TGTGCCAGCAGCTTTTGGATAACCAACACTGAAGCTTTCTTT.